The 21 T cell receptor beta chains listed next were all sequenced from one sample in a study of shared clonotypes between healthy human individuals (dated by TCRdb to about 2020). The library was built by means of the immunoSEQ multiplex PCR assay. The table comes from immuneACCESS by way of TCRdb, which keeps in-frame sequences with V and J called. Part of the clones is missing from these tables; in studies checked, under half for an unresolved V gene and the rest for unknown reasons. This sample lists 1.6 million or so clones; 97% to 99% were detected once. The ten biggest clones cover about 0.35% of the sample. Source material: naive CD4+ T cells sorted from blood. The cell subset or site label, read with the paper, signifies: CD45RA+ positively selected. The origin of the receptors is a young man in good health.

The J gene is TRBJ2-6, the V gene TRBV29-1; the D is unclear. This CDR3 contains 14 residues. Germline V gives CDR1 SQVTM, CDR2 ANQGSEA. Trimming stripped 5 bases from V and 0 bases from J, with 8 bases between. The CDR3 region is CSVRLRSGANVLTF. As DNA, the CDR3 is TGCAGCGTTAGACTTCGCTCTGGGGCCAACGTCCTGACTTTC.

The chain uses TRBV7-9 and TRBJ2-7; weak D call: TRBD1 (5 bases). Per germline, CDR1 SEHNR and CDR2 FQNEAQ (reference sequence). The CDR3 is 12 amino acids. V lost 5 bases and J 0 bases, leaving 5 bases between the germline ends. The CDR3 nucleotides are TGTGCCAGCAGCACAGGCTCCTACGAGCAGTACTTC. This gives the protein CASSTGSYEQYF. Using reference TRBV7-9 and TRBJ2-7 for the parts outside the CDR3, the full variable domain is DTGVSQNPRHKITKRGQNVTFRCDPISEHNRLYWYRQTLGQGPEFLTYFQNEAQLEKSRLLSDRFSAERPKGSFSTLEIQRTEQGDSAMYLCASSTGSYEQYFGPGTRLTVT.

This clone was counted a single time. This CDR3 is also generated by other DNA sequences in the sample. The V call is TRBV5-1, the J call TRBJ1-1; D is uncertain. CDR3 length: 13 amino acids. The V gene's germline CDR1 is SGHRS and CDR2 YFSETQ. Trimming left V 4 bases short and J 1 base short, with 8 bases between. This CDR3 reads CASSPDPNTEAFF. For the CDR3, the DNA is TGCGCCAGCAGCCCCGACCCGAACACTGAAGCTTTCTTT.

This chain joins TRBV4-3 and TRBJ2-7, with D perhaps TRBD1 (6 bases). V lost 0 bases to trimming and J lost 2 bases, with 20 bases between them. There are 18 residues in the CDR3. In germline, CDR1 is LGHNA, CDR2 YSLEER. For the CDR3, the DNA is TGCGCCAGCAGCCAAGAACAGGACAGAATAAGACGACCCTACGAGCAGTACTTC. Protein sequence: CASSQEQDRIRRPYEQYF.

The chain joins TRBV10-3 to TRBJ1-4; tentatively, D is TRBD1 (5 bases). Germline values: CDR1 ENHRY, CDR2 SYGVKD. The CDR3 spans 12 residues. V dropped 6 bases and J dropped 4 bases, with 6 bases sitting between them. CDR3 region: CAISQGNEKLFF. CDR3 DNA: TGTGCCATCAGCCAGGGTAATGAAAAACTGTTTTTT.

The chain recombines TRBV9 with TRBJ2-1; D is uncertain. Germline V lookup: CDR1 SGDLS, CDR2 YYNGEE. The V end was cut by 3 bases, the J end by 10 bases, with 8 bases between. This CDR3 is 11 amino acids long. Written as DNA, the CDR3 is TGTGCCAGCAGCGCTCAATACGAGCAGTTCTTC. Its translation is CASSAQYEQFF.

The chain joins TRBV7-2 to TRBJ2-2; D is perhaps TRBD2 (6 bases). This CDR3 has 17 residues. V lost 2 bases to trimming and J lost 0 bases, with 13 bases between them. Germline CDR1 reads SGHTA; CDR2 reads FQGNSA. CDR3 sequence: CASSLFGTGANTGELFF. CDR3 bases: TGTGCCAGCAGCTTATTTGGGACGGGAGCGAACACCGGGGAGCTGTTTTTT.

The chain is built from TRBV5-4 and TRBJ1-1; a possible D gene is TRBD1 (6 bases). V gave up 4 bases and J gave up 4 bases, with 20 bases separating them. This CDR3 spans 16 amino acids. CDR1 SGHNT and CDR2 YYREEE come from the germline V gene (reference sequence). The CDR3 loop is CASSLGGGARSTEAFF. The CDR3 DNA follows: TGTGCCAGCAGCCTGGGAGGGGGGGCGAGGAGCACTGAAGCTTTCTTT.

The rearrangement joins TRBV5-1 to TRBJ1-3; 8 nucleotides agree with TRBD1. The germline CDR1 and CDR2 sequences are SGHRS and YFSETQ. The CDR3 is made up of 15 amino acids. V shed 3 bases, J shed 3 bases, and the junction held 5 bases outside the gene matches. The CDR3 DNA follows: TGCGCCAGCAGCTCGGACAGGGTCCATGGAAACACCATATATTTT. Protein product: CASSSDRVHGNTIYF.

V is TRBV27 and J is TRBJ2-1; a weak D match, TRBD1 (5 bases). The length of the CDR3 is 14 residues. Per the germline V gene, CDR1 is MNHEY and CDR2 is SMNVEV (reference sequence). With 5 bases removed from V and 1 base from J, the gap between germline ends came to 9 bases. The CDR3 is CASSTAGSYNEQFF. CDR3 DNA: TGTGCCAGCAGTACCGCAGGGTCCTACAATGAGCAGTTCTTC.

In this sample, this clone turned up once. The chain carries TRBV7-8 and TRBJ2-7, with TRBD2 matching 14 bases. CDR3 size: 17 residues. Germline CDR1 reads SGHVS; CDR2 reads FQNEAQ. After removal of 5 bases from V and 0 bases from J, the junction contained 6 bases not matched to a gene. CDR3 sequence: CASSRTSGGSRSYEQYF. Written as DNA, the CDR3 is TGTGCCAGCAGCCGGACTAGCGGGGGGTCACGCTCCTACGAGCAGTACTTC.

This rearrangement joins TRBV27 to TRBJ2-7; 8 positions match TRBD2. The CDR3 is 14 residues long. CDR1 and CDR2 from the germline V gene are MNHEY and SMNVEV (reference sequence). V was pared by 3 bases and J by 6 bases, with 7 bases of the junction left unmatched. The CDR3 sequence: CASSFSGRYLEQYF. The CDR3 region has the DNA TGTGCCAGCAGTTTCAGCGGGAGATATCTCGAGCAGTACTTC.

This rearrangement joins TRBV15 to TRBJ2-4, with 8 nucleotides matching TRBD1. Germline-derived CDR1 and CDR2 are LNHNV and YYDKDF (reference sequence). V shed 3 bases and J 15 bases; nucleotides not matched to a gene: 16. The CDR3 runs 15 residues. This CDR3 is CATSRRGQAGHLGYF. The DNA of the CDR3 is TGTGCCACCAGCAGGAGGGGACAGGCGGGGCATTTAGGGTACTTC.

The gene calls are TRBV9 and TRBJ2-7, with D unresolved. Germline-derived CDR1 and CDR2 are SGDLS and YYNGEE. With 0 bases removed from V and 7 bases from J, the gap between germline ends came to 20 bases. The CDR3 is 16 residues long. The CDR3 reads CASSVGAAGPTSEQYF. CDR3 in DNA: TGTGCCAGCAGCGTAGGGGCGGCAGGACCAACTTCGGAGCAGTACTTC.

Concerning this clone: At the DNA level, this CDR3 is encoded by other sequences in the same sample as well. This chain uses TRBV11-2 with TRBJ2-5, with D uncertain. Germline CDR1 SGHAT, CDR2 FQNNGV. V was trimmed by 3 bases and J by 3 bases, leaving 2 bases between them. The CDR3 contains 11 residues. The CDR3 region has the DNA TGTGCCAGCAGCTTCGAAGAGACCCAGTACTTC. Amino acid sequence: CASSFEETQYF.

V and J are TRBV29-1 and TRBJ2-7, with 7 bases matching TRBD2. V lost 8 bases, J lost 2 bases, and 6 bases stayed unmatched. Germline V gene data show CDR1 as SQVTM and CDR2 as ANQGSEA. The CDR3 is 12 amino acids. In DNA, the CDR3 is TGCAGCAGAGAGCGGGGAGCCTACGAGCAGTACTTC. It encodes CSRERGAYEQYF.

V and J are TRBV29-1 and TRBJ2-7, with TRBD2 as a possible D gene (5 bases). This CDR3 comprises 15 residues. The V gene's germline CDR1 is SQVTM and CDR2 ANQGSEA. The DNA of the CDR3 is TGCACCACCCCCACGCGGCGGGCCCCCTCCTACGAGCAGTACTTC. Translated: CTTPTRRAPSYEQYF.

The chain is built from TRBV2 and TRBJ2-7, with D perhaps given as TRBD1 or TRBD2 (5 bases each). CDR1 and CDR2 (germline): SNHLY, FYNNEI. The CDR3 length is 15 residues. With 8 bases removed from V and 0 bases from J, the gap between germline ends came to 17 bases. The CDR3 loop is CASGPPSGTSYEQYF. The CDR3 nucleotides read TGTGCCAGCGGCCCCCCCTCGGGGACCTCCTACGAGCAGTACTTC.

The chain recombines TRBV7-3 with TRBJ1-2; D not resolved. The CDR3 covers 13 residues. The V gene lost 5 bases and the J gene lost 10 bases, with 17 bases spanning the gap. Germline CDR1 is SGHTA and CDR2 is FQGTGA. The CDR3 spells CASSKEPGSDYTF. DNA for the CDR3: TGTGCCAGCAGCAAAGAGCCTGGTAGTGACTACACCTTC.

The rearrangement links TRBV29-1 to TRBJ2-7; 8 bases are shared with TRBD1. The junction had 6 bases not matched to a gene; V was cut back by 6 bases and J by 2 bases. Germline loops: CDR1 SQVTM, CDR2 ANQGSEA. The CDR3 contains 13 residues. The CDR3 spells CSVTPGQAYEQYF. The DNA for the CDR3 is TGCAGCGTGACACCGGGACAGGCCTACGAGCAGTACTTC.

This chain connects TRBV18 to TRBJ2-5, with D possibly called TRBD1 or TRBD2 (5 bases each). Trimming took off 2 bases at V and 5 bases at J, with 18 bases between the two ends. The CDR3 contains 16 residues. Germline V CDR1 and CDR2: KGHSH, LQKENI. CDR3 amino acids: CASSPSGPRPRETQYF. The CDR3 DNA follows: TGTGCCAGCTCACCATCGGGACCGAGACCGAGGGAGACCCAGTACTTC.